This T cell receptor beta chain was observed in a study of blood T cell repertoires in COVID-19 (TCRdb year 2020). As for the study more broadly: Collaborator samples came from the United States, Italy and Spain and covered acute and convalescent phases of COVID-19. The material from the prospective study consisted of cDNA or gDNA derived from T cells, B-cell-depleted T cells, or PBMCs. Deeply sampled blood TCRbeta repertoires from subjects exposed to, actively infected with, or recovered from COVID-19 were included in the dataset. The repertoires were released in a freely available public database meant as a resource for research on the immune response to SARS-CoV-2. Samples were obtained from the ongoing ImmuneRACE study (first 160 participants) and from over 1,000 subjects provided by 6 global collaborators. A de-identified subject ID, COVID-19 status, age in years and sex were almost always included in the sample metadata. Where HLA class I and class II types were available, the types were taken from metadata supplied by the sample provider, not from assay-based typing.

The immunoSEQ Assay, a bias-controlled multiplex PCR, was used to amplify TCRbeta CDR3 regions from genomic DNA. In the paper's pipeline: The number of nucleated cells in each sample was estimated by amplification of reference gene primers within the assay. Sequence reads were collapsed and filtered to measure the absolute abundance of every unique TCRbeta CDR3 rearrangement. For each sample, productive Simpson clonality was calculated as the square root of Simpson's diversity index over productive rearrangements. TCRdb re-hosts the immuneACCESS table, in-frame sequences only. Its copies lack some clones; in the studies checked, an unresolved V gene accounts for under half of them, and the cause for the rest is not known. V and J calls and clone size are those listed in that table; D and trimming were worked out from the DNA. For this sample the table gives roughly 190,000 clones, of which approximately 92% were detected only once. The ten largest make up approximately 0.5% of the sample.

Each collaborating institution followed its own protocols to collect whole blood in K2EDTA tubes. Collaborator samples were shipped for TCRbeta analysis as frozen whole blood, isolated PBMCs, or DNA extracted from either sample type. This clone has only one observation. This receptor's antigen is unknown. Per-nucleotide qualities are absent, and no much larger clonotype sits a single base away. Findings and caveats that apply to the study as a whole: The quantity of clinical and demographic metadata differed by source and by participant and was supplied without curation.

The cysteine opens and the phenylalanine closes a CDR3 of 13 amino acids. CDR3 DNA only is kept here, 39 bases in frame from base 1. V lost 4 bases and J lost 4 bases; the stretch between them is 11 bases long. In the germline V gene (reference sequence), CDR1 corresponds to GTSNPN and CDR2 to SVGIG. The sequencing input was peripheral blood. This sequence originates from a man aged 45-65 years with acute or convalescent COVID-19. Recombination connected TRBV30 to TRBJ1-5; the D segment could be TRBD1, given 6 matching bases. In nucleotide form, the sequence is TGTGCCTGGAACAGGGATGGAAATCAGCCCCAGCATTTT. Its protein reads: CAWNRDGNQPQHF.